One sample yielded the 27 T cell receptor beta chains listed below, sequenced in a study of T-cell reconstitution after alpha-beta-depleted transplantation in children. A library of TCRbeta sequences, prepared with unique molecular identifiers, was generated. TCRdb re-called the PCR reads through MiXCR, storing one row per CDR3 protein. The data contain around 600,000 distinct CDR3 sequences, about 23% of them singletons. The specimen comprised PBMCs, mostly from graft donor cells, sampled 360 days after TCRalphabeta/CD19-depleted stem cell transplant. The receptors originated from a boy under three years old who had a stem cell transplant for acute myeloid leukemia, so the T cells may come from the graft donor.

This chain joins TRBV6-1 and TRBJ1-3; the D is unclear. Trimming cost V 6 bases and J 2 bases, with 11 bases left between them. Per the germline V gene, CDR1 is MNHNS and CDR2 is SASEGT. The CDR3 extends over 14 amino acids. The CDR3 DNA follows: TGTGCCAGCAGCCCAGTTCCTACTGGAAACACCATATATTTT. Encoded protein: CASSPVPTGNTIYF.

CDR3 coding DNA: TGTGCCAGCAGCTTAAGGGCAGGGGGGCCCTACGAGCAGTACTTC. Translated: CASSLRAGGPYEQYF. The J gene is TRBJ2-7, the V gene TRBV7-3; TRBD1 is a possible D gene (7 bases). The CDR3 consists of 15 residues. Germline lookup yields CDR1 SGHTA and CDR2 FQGTGA. Trimming left V 1 base short and J 2 bases short, with 12 bases between.

The chain employs TRBV5-1 and TRBJ2-1; TRBD1 matches 11 bases. The germline CDR1 and CDR2 sequences are SGHRS and YFSETQ. V gave up 4 bases and J gave up 5 bases; unmatched junction bases: 11. CDR3 length: 17 residues. The CDR3 DNA reads as TGCGCCAGCAGCCTGCACATCCCGGGACAGGGGGACAATGAGCAGTTCTTC. It specifies CASSLHIPGQGDNEQFF.

The chain is built from TRBV12-3 or TRBV12-4 and TRBJ2-3, with 8 bases aligning to TRBD2. With V trimmed by 6 bases and J by 2 bases, 7 bases remained unmatched. CDR3 length equals 15 residues. The CDR3 DNA follows: TGTGCCAGCAGATCGGGGGGGCGCGCCACAGATACGCAGTATTTT. Residues: CASRSGGRATDTQYF.

V and J are TRBV15 and TRBJ2-7; D call uncertain. The CDR3 runs to 13 residues. Germline values: CDR1 LNHNV, CDR2 YYDKDF (reference sequence). The ends were cut back, 4 bases at V and 1 base at J, with 8 bases in the middle. The CDR3 reads CATSTDLSYEQYV. DNA of the CDR3: TGTGCCACCAGCACAGACCTTTCCTACGAGCAGTACGTC.

The table lists this clonotype with a few counts. In DNA form, the CDR3 reads TGTGCCAGCACCGGAGGGTTGGACGGGCAGTTCTTC. It encodes CASTGGLDGQFF. The gene calls are TRBV7-2 and TRBJ2-1, with D maybe TRBD2 (6 bases). Germline lookup yields CDR1 SGHTA and CDR2 FQGNSA. Trimming removed 7 bases at V and 12 bases at J, with 16 bases between. The CDR3 extends over 12 amino acids.

This clonotype was picked up many times. This chain connects TRBV5-1 to TRBJ2-1; D call uncertain. Germline V gene data show CDR1 as SGHRS and CDR2 as YFSETQ. V was shortened by 4 bases and J by 10 bases, with 9 bases between the two germline ends. The CDR3 has 11 residues. Here the CDR3 DNA reads TGCGCCAGCAGCCCAGGCGGAGAGCAGTTCTTC. Amino acid sequence: CASSPGGEQFF. Filled out from reference TRBV5-1 and TRBJ2-1, the complete variable domain reads KAGVTQTPRYLIKTRGQQVTLSCSPISGHRSVSWYQQTPGQGLQFLFEYFSETQRNKGNFPGRFSGRQFSNSRSEMNVSTLELGDSALYLCASSPGGEQFFGPGTRLTVL.

J is TRBJ2-1 and V is TRBV6-1, with 12 bases identical to TRBD2. The CDR3 is 15 residues long. Trimming took 6 bases from V and 10 from J; bases not matched to a gene: 10. Germline V gene data show CDR1 as MNHNS and CDR2 as SASEGT. The CDR3 DNA follows: TGTGCCAGCAGACCTAGGACTAGCGGGGCGAGGGAGCAGTTCTTC. As protein: CASRPRTSGAREQFF.

This clonotype was found many times. The gene calls are TRBV29-1 and TRBJ2-3; TRBD2 might be the D (6 bases). Trimming cost V 4 bases and J 0 bases, with 11 bases left between them. The germline V gene has CDR1 SQVTM and CDR2 ANQGSEA. The CDR3 is 14 residues long. CDR3 nucleotides: TGCAGCGTTGGGGGGGACCAGAGCACAGATACGCAGTATTTT. Translation: CSVGGDQSTDTQYF.

This clonotype was observed a handful of times. The rearrangement links TRBV5-6 to TRBJ1-6; perhaps TRBD1 as D (5 bases). The V and J ends lost 3 bases and 9 bases respectively, with 10 bases between them. The CDR3 runs 13 residues. Germline V CDR1 and CDR2: SGHDT, YYEEEE. CDR3 nucleotides: TGTGCCAGCAGCTGGACACTCGGTTCACCCCTCCACTTT. This gives the protein CASSWTLGSPLHF.

This clonotype was counted between two and nine times. V and J are TRBV20-1 and TRBJ2-1; D is perhaps TRBD2 (5 bases). Germline V lookup: CDR1 DFQATT, CDR2 SNEGSKA (reference sequence). CDR3 size: 16 residues. Trimming stripped 6 bases from V and 1 base from J, with 19 bases between. The DNA for the CDR3 is TGCAGTGCAATACTGAGCGGTCACCGTTCCTACAATGAGCAGTTCTTC. This gives the protein CSAILSGHRSYNEQFF.

This clonotype appeared many times. The gene calls are TRBV6-5 and TRBJ1-6; no reliable D call. The germline V gene encodes CDR1 MNHEY and CDR2 SVGAGI. V was trimmed by 5 bases and J by 7 bases, leaving 6 bases between them. The CDR3 sequence is 12 residues long. The CDR3 DNA reads as TGTGCCAGCAGTAAAGGGAATTCACCCCTCCACTTT. It encodes CASSKGNSPLHF.

This chain links TRBV6-1 with TRBJ2-3; D not resolved. The CDR3 loop spans 16 amino acids. Trimming shortened V by 5 bases and J by 2 bases, and 17 bases separated the two germline ends. Per germline, CDR1 MNHNS and CDR2 SASEGT. The chain's CDR3 is CASSQKRIGPTDTQYF. CDR3 sequence (DNA): TGTGCCAGCAGTCAAAAACGTATAGGGCCCACAGATACGCAGTATTTT.

This clonotype was recorded at least ten times. The chain joins TRBV28 to TRBJ2-5; D possibly corresponds to TRBD2 (5 bases). V lost 2 bases, J lost 5 bases, and 15 bases lay in between. Germline V gives CDR1 MDHEN, CDR2 SYDVKM. This CDR3 is built from 15 residues. Written as DNA, the CDR3 is TGTGCCAGCAGTTTAATACGGCTAGCACGGGAGACCCAGTACTTC. Protein sequence: CASSLIRLARETQYF.

This clonotype was seen only a few times. The V call is TRBV12-3 or TRBV12-4, the J call TRBJ2-1; 9 bases align to TRBD2. With 3 bases clipped from V and 1 base from J, the junction kept 4 bases outside the gene matches. The CDR3 has 16 residues. Here the CDR3 DNA reads TGTGCCAGCAGTTTGCGGGGGGGCCGGTCCTACAATGAGCAGTTCTTC. It is translated as CASSLRGGRSYNEQFF.

This clonotype was seen many times. The chain is built from TRBV20-1 and TRBJ2-3; D is uncertain. V was cut by 1 base and J by 2 bases, with 13 bases left in between. Germline CDR1 reads DFQATT; CDR2 reads SNEGSKA (reference sequence). This CDR3 spans 15 amino acids. The CDR3 here is CSARVVGKLTDTQYF. The CDR3 bases are TGCAGTGCTAGAGTGGTAGGCAAGCTCACAGATACGCAGTATTTT.

This clonotype showed up just a few times. V usage is TRBV10-3 and J usage is TRBJ2-7; possible D gene TRBD1, 6 bases. Germline V gives CDR1 ENHRY, CDR2 SYGVKD. V was clipped by 0 bases and J by 4 bases, with 10 bases between them. The CDR3 covers 14 residues. The CDR3 sequence: CAISESGDTYEQYF. The CDR3 nucleotides are TGTGCCATCAGTGAGTCGGGGGACACTTACGAGCAGTACTTC.

This rearrangement joins TRBV4-1 to TRBJ2-2, with 9 bases fitting TRBD1. The CDR3 covers 16 residues. Unmatched junction bases numbered 8, after V lost 2 bases and J lost 7 bases. CDR1 and CDR2 (germline): MGHRA, YSYEKL. CDR3 nucleotide sequence: TGCGCCAGCAGCCAACCGGGACAGGGTTCGGGCGGGGAGCTGTTTTTT. Its protein product is CASSQPGQGSGGELFF.

V and J are TRBV28 and TRBJ1-1; D is ambiguous. V was cut by 8 bases and J by 0 bases, with 10 bases left in between. This CDR3 spans 13 amino acids. Germline V gives CDR1 MDHEN, CDR2 SYDVKM. The CDR3 region is CASLDLMNTEAFF. The CDR3 bases are TGTGCCAGCTTGGACCTGATGAACACTGAAGCTTTCTTT. The full variable domain, completed using reference TRBV28 and TRBJ1-1, is DVKVTQSSRYLVKRTGEKVFLECVQDMDHENMFWYRQDPGLGLRLIYFSYDVKMKEKGDIPEGYSVSREKKERFSLILESASTNQTSMYLCASLDLMNTEAFFGQGTRLTVV.

This clonotype was seen a few times. The chain carries TRBV6-5 and TRBJ2-3, with D perhaps matching TRBD1 or TRBD2 (5 bases each). There are 11 residues in the CDR3. The V gene's germline CDR1 is MNHEY and CDR2 SVGAGI. V gave up 10 bases and J gave up 5 bases, with 10 bases separating them. The CDR3 loop is CAISGGDTQYF. CDR3 nucleotide sequence: TGTGCCATATCTGGGGGAGATACGCAGTATTTT.

This clonotype was counted ten times or more. The chain employs TRBV19 and TRBJ2-7; D is uncertain. The CDR3 covers 12 residues. Germline loops: CDR1 LNHDA, CDR2 SQIVND (reference sequence). Between the trimmed V and J ends, which lost 3 bases and 2 bases, there was a span of 5 bases. The CDR3 region is CASSIGTYEQYF. The CDR3, as DNA: TGTGCCAGTAGTATCGGTACCTACGAGCAGTACTTC.

The chain employs TRBV12-5 and TRBJ1-2; 7 nucleotides match TRBD1. This CDR3 comprises 13 residues. After removal of 5 bases from V and 7 bases from J, the junction contained 7 bases not matched to a gene. Germline V gene sequence: CDR1 LGHNT, CDR2 FRNRAP. The CDR3 sequence: CASGRGGGGGYTF. The CDR3 region has the DNA TGTGCTAGTGGTCGGGGAGGGGGCGGTGGCTACACCTTC.

This clonotype showed up just a few times. This CDR3 reads CASSPLTGTDTQYF. The DNA of the CDR3 is TGCGCCAGCAGCCCACTGACAGGCACAGATACGCAGTATTTT. The rearrangement links TRBV5-1 to TRBJ2-3, with D tentatively TRBD1 (5 bases). Germline values: CDR1 SGHRS, CDR2 YFSETQ. The V end lost 4 bases, the J end lost 1 base, and 10 bases lay between the germline ends. The CDR3 runs 14 residues.

This chain joins TRBV12-3 or TRBV12-4 and TRBJ2-7, with TRBD1 matching 8 bases. The CDR3 runs 13 residues. Unmatched junction bases numbered 4, after V lost 6 bases and J lost 3 bases. CDR3 DNA sequence: TGTGCCAGCAGGTTAACAGGGGGCTACGAGCAGTACTTC. It specifies CASRLTGGYEQYF.

This clonotype has at least ten counts. The V gene is TRBV5-1, the J gene TRBJ2-1, with D perhaps TRBD2 (5 bases). The length of the CDR3 is 16 residues. V was clipped by 0 bases and J by 5 bases, with 15 bases between them. CDR1 is SGHRS, CDR2 YFSETQ, per germline. CDR3 amino acids: CASSLVGGYGHNEQFF. CDR3 coding DNA: TGCGCCAGCAGCTTGGTAGGAGGCTACGGGCACAATGAGCAGTTCTTC.

The chain combines TRBV5-1 with TRBJ2-5, with D tentatively TRBD1 or TRBD2 (5 bases each). Germline assignment: CDR1 SGHRS and CDR2 YFSETQ. V was pared by 1 base and J by 2 bases, with 9 bases between. The CDR3 spans 14 residues. The CDR3 is CASSLLRGQETQYF. CDR3 DNA: TGCGCCAGCAGCTTGTTGAGGGGACAAGAGACCCAGTACTTC.

V is TRBV6-1 and J is TRBJ2-1; 10 bases are a match to TRBD1. CDR1 MNHNS and CDR2 SASEGT come from the germline V gene. Trimming at V came to 7 bases and at J to 3 bases, leaving 3 bases not matched to a gene. The CDR3 is 14 amino acids. CDR3 amino acids: CASTRTGGYNEQFF. The CDR3 DNA follows: TGTGCCAGCACCAGGACAGGGGGCTACAATGAGCAGTTCTTC.